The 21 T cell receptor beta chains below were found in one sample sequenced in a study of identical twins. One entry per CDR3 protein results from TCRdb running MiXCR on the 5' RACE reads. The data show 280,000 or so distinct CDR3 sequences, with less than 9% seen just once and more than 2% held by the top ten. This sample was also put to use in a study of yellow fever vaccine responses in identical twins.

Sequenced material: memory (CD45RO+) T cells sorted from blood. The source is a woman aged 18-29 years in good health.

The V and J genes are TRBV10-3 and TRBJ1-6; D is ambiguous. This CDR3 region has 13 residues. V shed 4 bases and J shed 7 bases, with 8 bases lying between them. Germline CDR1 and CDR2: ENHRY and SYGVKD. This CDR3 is CAISAATNSPLHF. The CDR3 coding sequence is TGTGCCATCAGTGCGGCCACAAATTCACCCCTCCACTTT.

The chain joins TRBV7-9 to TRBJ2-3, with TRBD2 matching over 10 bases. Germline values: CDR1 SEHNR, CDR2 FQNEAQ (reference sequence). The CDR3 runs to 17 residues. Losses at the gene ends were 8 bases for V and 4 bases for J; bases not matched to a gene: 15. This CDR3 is CASPGPRTSGTADTQYF. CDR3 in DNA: TGTGCCAGCCCGGGGCCCCGCACTAGCGGGACCGCAGATACGCAGTATTTT.

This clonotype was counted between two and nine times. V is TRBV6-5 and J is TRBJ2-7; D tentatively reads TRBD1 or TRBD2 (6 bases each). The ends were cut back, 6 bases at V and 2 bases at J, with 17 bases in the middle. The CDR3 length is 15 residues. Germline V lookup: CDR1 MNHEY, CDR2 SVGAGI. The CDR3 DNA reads TGTGCCAGCAGCTTAGGGGGGCAGGGCACCTACGAGCAGTACTTC. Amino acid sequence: CASSLGGQGTYEQYF.

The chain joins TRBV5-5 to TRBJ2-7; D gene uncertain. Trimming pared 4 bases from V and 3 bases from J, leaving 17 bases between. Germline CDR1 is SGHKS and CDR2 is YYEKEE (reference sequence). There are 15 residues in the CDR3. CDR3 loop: CASSASGVSDYEQYV. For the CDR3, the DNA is TGTGCCAGCAGCGCCTCTGGCGTTTCCGACTACGAGCAGTACGTC.

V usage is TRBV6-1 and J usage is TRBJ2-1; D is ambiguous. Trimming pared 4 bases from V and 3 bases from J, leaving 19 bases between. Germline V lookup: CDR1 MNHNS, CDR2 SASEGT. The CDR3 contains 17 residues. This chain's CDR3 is CASSATSRVGVYNEQFF. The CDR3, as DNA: TGTGCCAGCAGTGCGACATCCCGGGTAGGTGTCTACAATGAGCAGTTCTTC.

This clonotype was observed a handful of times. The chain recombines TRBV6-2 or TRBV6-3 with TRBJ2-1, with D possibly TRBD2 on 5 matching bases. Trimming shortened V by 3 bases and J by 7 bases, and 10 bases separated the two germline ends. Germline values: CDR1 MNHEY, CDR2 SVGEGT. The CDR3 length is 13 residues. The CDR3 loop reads CASSYIAYNEQFF. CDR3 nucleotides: TGTGCCAGCAGTTATATAGCGTATAATGAGCAGTTCTTC.

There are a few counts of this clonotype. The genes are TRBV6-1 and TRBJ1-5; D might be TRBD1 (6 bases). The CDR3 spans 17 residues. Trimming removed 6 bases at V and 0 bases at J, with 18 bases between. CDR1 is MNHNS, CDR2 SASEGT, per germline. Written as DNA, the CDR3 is TGTGCCAGCAGCCAACTTAAGACAGGAAATAGCAATCAGCCCCAGCATTTT. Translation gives CASSQLKTGNSNQPQHF.

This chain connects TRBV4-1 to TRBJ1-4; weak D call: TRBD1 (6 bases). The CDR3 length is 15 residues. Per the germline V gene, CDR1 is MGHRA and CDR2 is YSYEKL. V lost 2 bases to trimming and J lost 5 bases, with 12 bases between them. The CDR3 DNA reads TGCGCCAGCAGCCAAAGTGTGGGGGCGAATGAAAAACTGTTTTTT. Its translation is CASSQSVGANEKLFF.

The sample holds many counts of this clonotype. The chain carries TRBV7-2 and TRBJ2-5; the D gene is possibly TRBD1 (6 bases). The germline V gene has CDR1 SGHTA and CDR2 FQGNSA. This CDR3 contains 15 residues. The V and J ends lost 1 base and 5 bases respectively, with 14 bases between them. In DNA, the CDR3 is TGTGCCAGCAGCTTAGTCGTCGGCCAGGGGGAGACCCAGTACTTC. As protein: CASSLVVGQGETQYF.

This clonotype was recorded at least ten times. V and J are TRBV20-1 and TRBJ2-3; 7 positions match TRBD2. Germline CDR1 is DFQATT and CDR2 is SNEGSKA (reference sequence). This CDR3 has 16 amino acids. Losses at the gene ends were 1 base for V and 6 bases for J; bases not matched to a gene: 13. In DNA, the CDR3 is TGCAGTGCTAGAGTGGCTAGCGGCCCAGGTTGGGATACGCAGTATTTT. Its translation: CSARVASGPGWDTQYF.

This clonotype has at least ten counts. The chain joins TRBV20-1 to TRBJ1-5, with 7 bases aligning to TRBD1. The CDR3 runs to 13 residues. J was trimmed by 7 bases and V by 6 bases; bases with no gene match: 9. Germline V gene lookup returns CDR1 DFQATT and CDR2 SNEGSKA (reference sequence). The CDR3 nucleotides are TGCAGTGCCTCTAGGGGGCTGGAGCAGCCCCAGCATTTT. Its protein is CSASRGLEQPQHF.

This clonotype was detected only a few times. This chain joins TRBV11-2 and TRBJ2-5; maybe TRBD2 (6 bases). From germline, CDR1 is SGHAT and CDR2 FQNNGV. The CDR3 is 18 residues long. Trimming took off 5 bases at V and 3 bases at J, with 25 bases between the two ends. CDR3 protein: CASSRGTSLSRLEETQYF. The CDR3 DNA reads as TGTGCCAGCAGCCGGGGGACTTCCCTAAGCCGCCTTGAAGAGACCCAGTACTTC.

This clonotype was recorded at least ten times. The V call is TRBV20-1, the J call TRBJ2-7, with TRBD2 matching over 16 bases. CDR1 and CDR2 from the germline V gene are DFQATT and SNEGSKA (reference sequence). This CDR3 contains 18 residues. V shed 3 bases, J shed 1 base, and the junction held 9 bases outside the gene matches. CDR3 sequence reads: CSASPGTSGRALSYEQYF. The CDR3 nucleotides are TGCAGTGCTAGCCCCGGGACTAGCGGGAGGGCCTTATCCTACGAGCAGTACTTC.

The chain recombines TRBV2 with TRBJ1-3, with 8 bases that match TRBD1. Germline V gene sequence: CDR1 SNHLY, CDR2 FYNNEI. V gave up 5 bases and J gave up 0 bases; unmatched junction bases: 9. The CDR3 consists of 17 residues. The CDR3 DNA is TGTGCCAGCAGTTCTGGACAGGGTACGCTCTCTGGAAACACCATATATTTT. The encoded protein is CASSSGQGTLSGNTIYF.

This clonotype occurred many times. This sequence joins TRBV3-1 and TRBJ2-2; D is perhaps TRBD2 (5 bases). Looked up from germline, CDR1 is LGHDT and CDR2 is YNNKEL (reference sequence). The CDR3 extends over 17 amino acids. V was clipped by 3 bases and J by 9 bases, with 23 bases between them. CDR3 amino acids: CASSHAHWTPDVRELFF. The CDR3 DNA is TGTGCCAGCAGCCATGCCCACTGGACTCCAGACGTTAGGGAGCTGTTTTTT.

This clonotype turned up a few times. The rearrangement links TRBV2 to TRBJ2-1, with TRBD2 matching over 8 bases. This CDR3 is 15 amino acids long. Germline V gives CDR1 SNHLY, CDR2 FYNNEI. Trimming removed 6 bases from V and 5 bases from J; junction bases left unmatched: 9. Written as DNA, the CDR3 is TGTGCCAGCAGCTCGGGGACTAGGCCTAACAATGAGCAGTTCTTC. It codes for CASSSGTRPNNEQFF.

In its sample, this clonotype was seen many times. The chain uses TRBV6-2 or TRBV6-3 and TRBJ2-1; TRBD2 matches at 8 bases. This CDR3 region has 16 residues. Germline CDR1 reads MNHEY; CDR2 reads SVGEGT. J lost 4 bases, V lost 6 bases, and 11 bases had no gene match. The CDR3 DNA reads TGTGCCAGCAGCCGCTCCGGGGTAGCGGGGTACAATGAGCAGTTCTTC. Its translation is CASSRSGVAGYNEQFF.

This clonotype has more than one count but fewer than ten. CDR3 sequence reads: CASSPSSSYEQYV. The DNA of the CDR3 is TGTGCCAGCAGCCCCTCCAGCTCCTACGAGCAGTACGTC. V and J are TRBV6-6 and TRBJ2-7; D remains unclear. Germline V CDR1 and CDR2: MNHNY, SVGAGI (reference sequence). Trimming removed 6 bases from V and 0 bases from J, with 9 bases in between. CDR3 size: 13 residues.

CDR3 bases: TGTGCCAGCAGCCTGGGCCCCGCGGCGGGAGTAGATACGCAGTATTTT. It specifies CASSLGPAAGVDTQYF. V is TRBV3-1 and J is TRBJ2-3, with TRBD2 identical over 7 bases. The CDR3 covers 16 residues. Germline assignment: CDR1 LGHDT and CDR2 YNNKEL (reference sequence). V was pared by 4 bases and J by 5 bases, with 12 bases of the junction left unmatched.

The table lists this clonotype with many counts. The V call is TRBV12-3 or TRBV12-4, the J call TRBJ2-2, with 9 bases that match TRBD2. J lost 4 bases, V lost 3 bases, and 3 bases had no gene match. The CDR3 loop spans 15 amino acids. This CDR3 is CASSFAGGGTGELFF. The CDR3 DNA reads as TGTGCCAGCAGTTTCGCGGGAGGGGGCACCGGGGAGCTGTTTTTT.

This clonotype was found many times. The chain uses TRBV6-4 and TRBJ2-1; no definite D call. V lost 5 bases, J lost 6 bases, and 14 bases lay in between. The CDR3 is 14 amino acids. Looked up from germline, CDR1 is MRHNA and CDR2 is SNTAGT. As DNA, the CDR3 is TGTGCCAGCAGTTTGACTGGAGACTCCAATGAGCAGTTCTTC. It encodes CASSLTGDSNEQFF.